Sequencing of this TCR beta chain was carried out in a study of blood T cell repertoires in COVID-19. This CDR3 has 16 residues. Per the germline V gene, CDR1 is LNHNV and CDR2 is YYDKDF (reference sequence). Trimming pared 2 bases from V and 0 bases from J, leaving 14 bases between. The authors' processing: For nucleated cells, counts were estimated from reference gene primer amplification. Measured with immunoSEQ multiplex PCR; TCRdb has only the in-frame clones, and not every one. The V and J calls and clone size come from that table; D and trimming were worked out from the DNA. This sample has fewer than 200,000 clones, with roughly four fifths found just once.

The V and J genes are TRBV15 and TRBJ2-7, with D possibly being TRBD1 (6 bases). This clonotype originated in a woman aged 80 or older with COVID-19, enrolled during active disease. Sequencing input: peripheral blood. In DNA form, the CDR3 reads TGTGCCACCAGCAGATGGACAGTGCATAGCTCCTACGAGCAGTACTTC. Translating it yields CATSRWTVHSSYEQYF.